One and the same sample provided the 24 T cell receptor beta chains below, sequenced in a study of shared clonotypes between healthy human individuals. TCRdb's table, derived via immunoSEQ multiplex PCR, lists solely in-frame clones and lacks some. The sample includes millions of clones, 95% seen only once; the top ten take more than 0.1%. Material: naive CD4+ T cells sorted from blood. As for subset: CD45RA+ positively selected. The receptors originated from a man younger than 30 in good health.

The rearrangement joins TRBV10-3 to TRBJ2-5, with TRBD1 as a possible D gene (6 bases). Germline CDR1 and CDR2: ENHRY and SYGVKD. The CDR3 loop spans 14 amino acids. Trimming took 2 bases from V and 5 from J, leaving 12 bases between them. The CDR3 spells CAISEADRIETQYF. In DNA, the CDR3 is TGTGCCATCAGTGAGGCCGACAGGATCGAGACCCAGTACTTC.

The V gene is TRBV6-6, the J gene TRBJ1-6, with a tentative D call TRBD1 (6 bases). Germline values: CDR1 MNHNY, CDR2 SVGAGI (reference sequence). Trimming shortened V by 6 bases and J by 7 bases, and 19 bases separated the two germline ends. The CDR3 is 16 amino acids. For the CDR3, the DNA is TGTGCCAGCAGGAGGGGGGGAACCATAATGAATTCACCCCTCCACTTT. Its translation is CASRRGGTIMNSPLHF.

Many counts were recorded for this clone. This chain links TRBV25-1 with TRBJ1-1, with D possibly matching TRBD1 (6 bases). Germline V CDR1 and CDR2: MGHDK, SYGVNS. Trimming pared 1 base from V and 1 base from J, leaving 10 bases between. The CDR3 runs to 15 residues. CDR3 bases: TGTGCCAGCAGTGAATCCCTAGGGGGGAACACTGAAGCTTTCTTT. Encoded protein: CASSESLGGNTEAFF.

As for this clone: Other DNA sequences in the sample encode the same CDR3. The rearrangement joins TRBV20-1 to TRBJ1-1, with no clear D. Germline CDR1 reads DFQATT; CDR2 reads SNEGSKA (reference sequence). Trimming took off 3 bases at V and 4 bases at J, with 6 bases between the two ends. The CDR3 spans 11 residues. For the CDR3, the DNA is TGCAGTGCTAGTAAGGGCACTGAAGCTTTCTTT. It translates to CSASKGTEAFF.

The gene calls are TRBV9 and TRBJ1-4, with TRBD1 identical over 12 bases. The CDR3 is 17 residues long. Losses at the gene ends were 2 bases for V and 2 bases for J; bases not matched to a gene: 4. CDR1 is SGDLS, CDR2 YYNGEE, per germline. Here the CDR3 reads CASSVGTGGPTNEKLFF. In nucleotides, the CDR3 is TGTGCCAGCAGCGTTGGGACAGGGGGCCCCACTAATGAAAAACTGTTTTTT.

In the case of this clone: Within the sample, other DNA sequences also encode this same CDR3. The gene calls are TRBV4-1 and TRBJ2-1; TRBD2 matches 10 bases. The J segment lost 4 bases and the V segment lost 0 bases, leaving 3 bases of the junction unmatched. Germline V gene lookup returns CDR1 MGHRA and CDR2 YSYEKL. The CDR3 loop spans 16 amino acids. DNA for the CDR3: TGCGCCAGCAGCCAAGACCCTAGCGGGGGTTACAATGAGCAGTTCTTC. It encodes CASSQDPSGGYNEQFF.

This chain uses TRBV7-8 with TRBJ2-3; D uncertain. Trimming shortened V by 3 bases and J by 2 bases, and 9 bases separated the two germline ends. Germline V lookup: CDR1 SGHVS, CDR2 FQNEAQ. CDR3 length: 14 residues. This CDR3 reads CASSFDTATDTQYF. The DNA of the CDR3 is TGTGCCAGCAGCTTCGATACTGCCACAGATACGCAGTATTTT.

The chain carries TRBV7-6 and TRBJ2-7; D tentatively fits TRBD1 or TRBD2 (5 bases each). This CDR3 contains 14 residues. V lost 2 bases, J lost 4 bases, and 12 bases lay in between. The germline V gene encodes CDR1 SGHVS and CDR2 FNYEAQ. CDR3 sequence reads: CASSLQPGTYEQYF. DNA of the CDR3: TGTGCCAGCAGCTTACAACCAGGGACGTACGAGCAGTACTTC.

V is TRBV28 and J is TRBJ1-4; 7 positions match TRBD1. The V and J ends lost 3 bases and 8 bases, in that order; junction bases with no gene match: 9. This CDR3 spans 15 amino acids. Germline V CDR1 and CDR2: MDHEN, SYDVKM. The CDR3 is CASSLEQGGAEKLFF. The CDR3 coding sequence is TGTGCCAGCAGTTTGGAACAAGGGGGCGCGGAAAAACTGTTTTTT.

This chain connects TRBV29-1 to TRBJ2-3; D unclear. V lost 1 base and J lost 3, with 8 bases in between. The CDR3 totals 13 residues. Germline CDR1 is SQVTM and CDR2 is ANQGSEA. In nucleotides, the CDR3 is TGCAGCGTTGAAGTAGGGTTTACAGATACGCAGTATTTT. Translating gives CSVEVGFTDTQYF.

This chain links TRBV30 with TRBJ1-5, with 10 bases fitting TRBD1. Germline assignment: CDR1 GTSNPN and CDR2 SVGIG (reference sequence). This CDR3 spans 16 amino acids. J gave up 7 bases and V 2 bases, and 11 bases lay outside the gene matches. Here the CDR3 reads CAWSRDRGGLGQPQHF. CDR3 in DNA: TGTGCCTGGAGTAGGGACAGGGGAGGACTCGGCCAGCCCCAGCATTTT.

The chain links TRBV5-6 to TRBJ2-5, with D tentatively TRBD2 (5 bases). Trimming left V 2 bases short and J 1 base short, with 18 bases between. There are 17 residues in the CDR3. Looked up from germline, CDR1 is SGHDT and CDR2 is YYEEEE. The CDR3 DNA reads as TGTGCCAGCAGCTTTGATCGGGGTCTGGGAATCCAAGAGACCCAGTACTTC. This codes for CASSFDRGLGIQETQYF.

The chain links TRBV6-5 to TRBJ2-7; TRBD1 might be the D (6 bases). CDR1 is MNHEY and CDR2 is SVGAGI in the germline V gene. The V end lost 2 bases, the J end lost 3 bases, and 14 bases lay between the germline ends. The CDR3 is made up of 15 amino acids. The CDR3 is CASSYPDRFYYEQYF. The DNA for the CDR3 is TGTGCCAGCAGTTACCCCGACAGGTTCTACTACGAGCAGTACTTC.

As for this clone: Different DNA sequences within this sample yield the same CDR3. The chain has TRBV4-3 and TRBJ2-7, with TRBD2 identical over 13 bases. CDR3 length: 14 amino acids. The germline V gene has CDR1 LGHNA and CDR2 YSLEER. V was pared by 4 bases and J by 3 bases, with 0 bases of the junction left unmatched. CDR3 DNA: TGCGCCAGCAGCCGGACTAGCGGGAGCTACGAGCAGTACTTC. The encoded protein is CASSRTSGSYEQYF.

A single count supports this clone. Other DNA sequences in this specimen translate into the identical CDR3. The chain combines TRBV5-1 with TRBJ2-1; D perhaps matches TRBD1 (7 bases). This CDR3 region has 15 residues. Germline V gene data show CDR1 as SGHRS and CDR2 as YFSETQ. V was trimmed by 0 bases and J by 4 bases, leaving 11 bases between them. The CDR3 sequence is CASSLVAGGYNEQFF. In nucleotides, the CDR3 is TGCGCCAGCAGCTTGGTGGCAGGGGGGTACAATGAGCAGTTCTTC. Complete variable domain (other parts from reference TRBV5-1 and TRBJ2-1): KAGVTQTPRYLIKTRGQQVTLSCSPISGHRSVSWYQQTPGQGLQFLFEYFSETQRNKGNFPGRFSGRQFSNSRSEMNVSTLELGDSALYLCASSLVAGGYNEQFFGPGTRLTVL.

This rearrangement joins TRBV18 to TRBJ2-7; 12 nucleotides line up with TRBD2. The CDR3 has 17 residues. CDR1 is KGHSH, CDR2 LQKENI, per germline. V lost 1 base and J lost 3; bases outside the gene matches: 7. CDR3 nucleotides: TGTGCCAGCTCACCACGGACTAGCGGGACGGTCGTCTACGAGCAGTACTTC. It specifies CASSPRTSGTVVYEQYF.

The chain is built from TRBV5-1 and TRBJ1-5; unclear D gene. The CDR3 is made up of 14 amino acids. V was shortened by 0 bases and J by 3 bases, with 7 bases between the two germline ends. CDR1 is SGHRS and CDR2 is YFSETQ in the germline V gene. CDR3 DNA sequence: TGCGCCAGCAGCTTGGACCTTAACAATCAGCCCCAGCATTTT. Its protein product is CASSLDLNNQPQHF.

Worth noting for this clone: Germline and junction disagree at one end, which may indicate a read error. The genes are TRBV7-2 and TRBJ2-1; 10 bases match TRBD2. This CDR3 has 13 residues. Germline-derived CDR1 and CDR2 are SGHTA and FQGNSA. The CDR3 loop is CASSLAGVREQFF. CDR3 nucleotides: TGTGCCAGCAGCCTAGCGGGAGTGAGGGAGCAGTTCTTC.

The CDR3 is CAWSVQTEQYF. CDR3 nucleotides: TGTGCCTGGAGTGTACAGACAGAGCAGTACTTC. This rearrangement joins TRBV30 to TRBJ2-7; D remains ambiguous. The germline V gene encodes CDR1 GTSNPN and CDR2 SVGIG (reference sequence). Trimming stripped 0 bases from V and 7 bases from J, with 7 bases between. This CDR3 is built from 11 residues.

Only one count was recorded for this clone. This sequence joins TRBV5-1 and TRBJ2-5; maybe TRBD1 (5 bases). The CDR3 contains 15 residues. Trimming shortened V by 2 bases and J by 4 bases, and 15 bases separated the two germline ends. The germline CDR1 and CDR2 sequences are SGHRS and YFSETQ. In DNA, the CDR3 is TGCGCCAGCAGCTTAAGTGGTGGGGCCCGAGAGACCCAGTACTTC. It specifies CASSLSGGARETQYF.

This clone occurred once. CDR3 amino acids: CASIGGETQYF. The CDR3 DNA reads as TGTGCCAGCATAGGAGGGGAGACCCAGTACTTC. The rearrangement links TRBV2 to TRBJ2-5; perhaps TRBD2 as D (6 bases). V shed 7 bases and J shed 5 bases, with 8 bases lying between them. CDR1 is SNHLY and CDR2 is FYNNEI in the germline V gene. This CDR3 has 11 residues.

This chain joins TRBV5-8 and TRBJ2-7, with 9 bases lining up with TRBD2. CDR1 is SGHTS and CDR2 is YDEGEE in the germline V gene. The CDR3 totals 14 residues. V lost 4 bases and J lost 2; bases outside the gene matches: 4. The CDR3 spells CASSTLAGAYEQYF. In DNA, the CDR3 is TGTGCCAGCAGCACCTTAGCGGGAGCCTACGAGCAGTACTTC.

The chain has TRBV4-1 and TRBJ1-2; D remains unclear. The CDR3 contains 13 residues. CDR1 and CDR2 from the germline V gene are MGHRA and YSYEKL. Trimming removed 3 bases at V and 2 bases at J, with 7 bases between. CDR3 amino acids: CASSHDKNYGYTF. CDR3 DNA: TGCGCCAGCAGCCACGACAAGAACTATGGCTACACCTTC.

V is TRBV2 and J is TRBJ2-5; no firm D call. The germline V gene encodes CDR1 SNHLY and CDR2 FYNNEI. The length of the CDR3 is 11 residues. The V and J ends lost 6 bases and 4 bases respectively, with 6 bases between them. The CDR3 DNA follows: TGTGCCAGCAGGTTTCGAGAGACCCAGTACTTC. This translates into CASRFRETQYF.